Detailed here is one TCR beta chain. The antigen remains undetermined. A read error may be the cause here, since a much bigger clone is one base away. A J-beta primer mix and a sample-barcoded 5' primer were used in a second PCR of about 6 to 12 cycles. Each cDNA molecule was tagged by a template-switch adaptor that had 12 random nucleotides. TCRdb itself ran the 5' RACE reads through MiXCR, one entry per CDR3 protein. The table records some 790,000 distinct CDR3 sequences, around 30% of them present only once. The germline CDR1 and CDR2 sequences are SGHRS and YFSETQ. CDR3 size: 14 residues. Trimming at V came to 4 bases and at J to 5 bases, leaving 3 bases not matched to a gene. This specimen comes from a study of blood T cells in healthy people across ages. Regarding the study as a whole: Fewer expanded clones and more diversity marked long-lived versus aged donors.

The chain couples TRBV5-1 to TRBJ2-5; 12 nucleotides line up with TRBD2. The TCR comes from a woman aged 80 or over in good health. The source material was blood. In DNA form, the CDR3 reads TGCGCCAGCAGCCGGGGGACTAGCGGGGAGACCCAGTACTTC. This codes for CASSRGTSGETQYF.